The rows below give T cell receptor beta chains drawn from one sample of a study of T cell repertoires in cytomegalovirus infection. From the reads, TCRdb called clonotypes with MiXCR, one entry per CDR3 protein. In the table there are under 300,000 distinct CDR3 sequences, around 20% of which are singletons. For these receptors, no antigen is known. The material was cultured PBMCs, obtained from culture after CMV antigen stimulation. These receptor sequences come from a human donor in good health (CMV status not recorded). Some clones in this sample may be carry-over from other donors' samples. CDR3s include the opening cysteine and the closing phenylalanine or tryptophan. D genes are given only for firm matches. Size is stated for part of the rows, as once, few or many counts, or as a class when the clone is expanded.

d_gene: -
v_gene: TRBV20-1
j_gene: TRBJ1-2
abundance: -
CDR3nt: TGCAGTGCCACTACAGAATATGGCTACACCTTC
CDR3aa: CSATTEYGYTF

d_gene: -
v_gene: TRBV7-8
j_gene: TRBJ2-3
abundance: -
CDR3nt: TGTGCCAGCAGTCAAAGAAGGCCGAGTCGGACAGATACGCAGTATTTT
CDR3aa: CASSQRRPSRTDTQYF

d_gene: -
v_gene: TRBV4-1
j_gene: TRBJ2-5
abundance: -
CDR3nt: TGCGCCAGCAGCCAGAGACTAAAAGAGACCCAGTACTTC
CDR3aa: CASSQRLKETQYF

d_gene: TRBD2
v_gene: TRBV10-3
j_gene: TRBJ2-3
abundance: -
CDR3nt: TGTGCCATCACCTCCGGGACTAGCGGGAGAGAGCAGTATTTT
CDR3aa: CAITSGTSGREQYF

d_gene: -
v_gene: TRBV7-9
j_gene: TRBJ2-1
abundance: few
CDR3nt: TGTGCCAGCAGCCCCCGCGGTGAGCAGTTCTTC
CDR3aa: CASSPRGEQFF

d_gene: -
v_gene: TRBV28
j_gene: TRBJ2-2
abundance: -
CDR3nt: TGTGCCAGCAGGCCCCCCGTTAGCGGTAACACCGGGGAGCTGTTTTTT
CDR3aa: CASRPPVSGNTGELFF

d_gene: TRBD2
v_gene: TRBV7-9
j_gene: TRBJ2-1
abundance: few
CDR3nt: TGTGCCAGCCAAACGGTAGCGGGAGGGCTGAATGAGCAGTTCTTC
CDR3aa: CASQTVAGGLNEQFF

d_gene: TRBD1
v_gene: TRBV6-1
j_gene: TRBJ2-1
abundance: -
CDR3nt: TGTGCCAGCAACAGGGGGCTGCAATACAATGAGCAGTTCTTC
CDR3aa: CASNRGLQYNEQFF

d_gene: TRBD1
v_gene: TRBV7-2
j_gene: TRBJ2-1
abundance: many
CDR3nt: TGTGCCAGCAGCTCCATCCGTACGGGACAGGGGGCGGGGGAGCAGTTCTTC
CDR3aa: CASSSIRTGQGAGEQFF

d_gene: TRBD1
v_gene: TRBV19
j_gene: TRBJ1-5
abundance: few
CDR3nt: TGTGCCAGTAGCATGAGGGGGCTCGGGGATCAGCCCCAGCATTTT
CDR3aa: CASSMRGLGDQPQHF

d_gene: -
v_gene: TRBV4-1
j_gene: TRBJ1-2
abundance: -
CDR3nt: TGCGCCAGCAGCCAGGGCCCCAGGAGCGGCTACACCTTC
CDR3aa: CASSQGPRSGYTF

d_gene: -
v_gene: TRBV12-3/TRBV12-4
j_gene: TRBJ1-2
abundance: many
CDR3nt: TGTGCCAGCAGCCCGCAGAGGGTACTCGTCTATGGCTACACCTTC
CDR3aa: CASSPQRVLVYGYTF

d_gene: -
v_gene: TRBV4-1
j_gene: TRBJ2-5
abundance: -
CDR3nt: TGCGCCAGCAGCCAACTAGCAGGGCAAGAGACCCAGTACTTC
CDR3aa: CASSQLAGQETQYF

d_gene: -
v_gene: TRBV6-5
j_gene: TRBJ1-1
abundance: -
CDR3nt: TGTGCCAGCAGCCGTGGGGGTCGCACTGAAGCTTTCTTT
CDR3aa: CASSRGGRTEAFF

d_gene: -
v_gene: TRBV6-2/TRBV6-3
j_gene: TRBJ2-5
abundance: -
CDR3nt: TGTGCCAGCAGTTACCGGATAGGGAGCGGGCCTCAAGAGACCCAGTACTTC
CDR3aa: CASSYRIGSGPQETQYF

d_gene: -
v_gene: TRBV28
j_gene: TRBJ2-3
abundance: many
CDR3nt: TGTGCCAGCAGTTTTGGGGGAGTGGGCGCAGATACGCAGTATTTT
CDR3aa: CASSFGGVGADTQYF

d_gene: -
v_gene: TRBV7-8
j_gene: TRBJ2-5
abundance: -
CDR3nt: TGTGCCGTGACGGGGGACCAAGAGACCCAGTACTTC
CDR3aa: CAVTGDQETQYF

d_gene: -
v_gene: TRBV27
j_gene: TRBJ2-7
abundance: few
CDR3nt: TGTGCCAGCAGCTCCGCAGGACAGACTCTCTCCTACGAGCAGTACTTC
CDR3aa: CASSSAGQTLSYEQYF

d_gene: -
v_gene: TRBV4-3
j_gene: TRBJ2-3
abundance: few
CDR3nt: TGCGCCAGCAGCCAAGTTCTCCAAGATACGCAGTATTTT
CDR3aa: CASSQVLQDTQYF

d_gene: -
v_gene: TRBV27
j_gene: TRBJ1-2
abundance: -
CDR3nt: TGTGCCAGCAGTTTATCTATGGGGGCATCGGGCGGCTACACCTTC
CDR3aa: CASSLSMGASGGYTF